This T cell receptor beta chain was documented in a study of radiation and T cells in renal cell carcinoma. Study observations and caveats: Without pretreatment biopsies, baseline tumor clonotype presence was undetermined.

The CDR3 length is 15 residues. CDR1 and CDR2 from the germline V gene are MNHNS and SASEGT. V lost 0 bases and J 6 bases, leaving 12 bases between the germline ends. The method was immunoSEQ multiplex PCR; TCRdb's version includes in-frame clones alone and lacks a portion of them. The table lists more than 75,000 clones, 70% to 90% of them singletons. Time point specified: blood 2 weeks post-SBRT. The treatment denotes: 15 Gy SBRT to primary tumor, nephrectomy 4 weeks later. Worth noting for this clone: Antigen specificity is unknown.

V is TRBV6-1 and J is TRBJ2-1; D gene uncertain. The receptor was derived from a woman aged 50 to 60 with renal cell carcinoma. The input for sequencing was blood, taken from a patient whose treatment included radiotherapy and nephrectomy. The CDR3 nucleotides read TGTGCCAGCAGTGAAGCTACGGTTTCAGCCAATGAGCAGTTCTTC. Residues: CASSEATVSANEQFF.